The clone carrying this T cell receptor (beta chain) was seen once. Its specificity is not known. The data belong to a study of circulating and synovial CD4+ cells in juvenile arthritis. General study points: These repertoires were less diverse than bulk blood CD4 repertoires.

Donors were patients with active juvenile idiopathic arthritis. Here immunoSEQ multiplex PCR was the method, and the copy in TCRdb shows in-frame clones only, minus some. Of just over 35,000 clones in the sample, about 94% were seen once. The CDR3 contains 15 residues. Trimming removed 4 bases at V and 0 bases at J, with 7 bases between. In germline, CDR1 is MNHEY, CDR2 SMNVEV (reference sequence). This TCR came from a human donor with juvenile idiopathic arthritis. Source material: CD4+ T cells from blood. V and J are TRBV27 and TRBJ1-6; D gene ambiguous. The CDR3 spells CASSWASSYNSPLHF. The CDR3, as DNA: TGTGCCAGCAGTTGGGCAAGCTCCTATAATTCACCCCTCCACTTT.